This T cell receptor beta chain was documented in a study of untreated major depressive disorder. About this clone itself: Its target is not known.

Generated by immunoSEQ multiplex PCR, the TCRdb table keeps only in-frame clones and is missing some. The sample lists roughly 13,000 clones; about nine tenths were seen once. General study findings and limits: TRBV05-01 (Vbeta 5.1) usage was higher in CD4+ T cells of depressed patients than controls.

Germline CDR1 is LGHNA and CDR2 is YSLEER. The V segment lost 4 bases and the J segment 6 bases; nucleotides outside the gene matches: 5. There are 16 residues in the CDR3. The sequence derives from a woman aged 25 to 45 with major depressive disorder. The chain employs TRBV4-3 and TRBJ2-2, with 13 positions matching TRBD2. The sequenced sample consisted of CD4+ T cells from PBMCs. Here the CDR3 reads CASSLTGLAGPGELFF. In nucleotides, the CDR3 is TGCGCCAGCAGCCTTACGGGACTAGCGGGACCCGGGGAGCTGTTTTTT.